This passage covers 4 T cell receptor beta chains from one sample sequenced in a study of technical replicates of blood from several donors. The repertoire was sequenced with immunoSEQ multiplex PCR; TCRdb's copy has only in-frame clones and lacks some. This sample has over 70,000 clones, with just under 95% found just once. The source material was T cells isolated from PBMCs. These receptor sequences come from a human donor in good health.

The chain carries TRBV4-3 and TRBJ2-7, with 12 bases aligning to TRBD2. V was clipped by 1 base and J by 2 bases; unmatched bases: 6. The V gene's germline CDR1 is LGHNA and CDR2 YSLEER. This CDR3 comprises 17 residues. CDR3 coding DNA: TGCGCCAGCAGCCAAGTCTGGCTAGCGGGAGGGCCCTACGAGCAGTACTTC. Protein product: CASSQVWLAGGPYEQYF.

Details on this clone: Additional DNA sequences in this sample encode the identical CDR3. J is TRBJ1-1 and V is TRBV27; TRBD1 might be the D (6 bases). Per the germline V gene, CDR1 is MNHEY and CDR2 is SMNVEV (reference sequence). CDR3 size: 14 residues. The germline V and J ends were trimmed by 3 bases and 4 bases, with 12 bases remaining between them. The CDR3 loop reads CASSLSRGGTEAFF. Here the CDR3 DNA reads TGTGCCAGCAGTTTGAGCAGAGGGGGCACTGAAGCTTTCTTT.

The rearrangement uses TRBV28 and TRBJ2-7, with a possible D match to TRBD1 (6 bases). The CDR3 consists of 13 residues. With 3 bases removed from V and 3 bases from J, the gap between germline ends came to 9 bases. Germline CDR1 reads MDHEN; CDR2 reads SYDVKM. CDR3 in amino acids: CASSLLQGYEQYF. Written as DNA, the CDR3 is TGTGCCAGCAGTTTGCTACAGGGCTACGAGCAGTACTTC.

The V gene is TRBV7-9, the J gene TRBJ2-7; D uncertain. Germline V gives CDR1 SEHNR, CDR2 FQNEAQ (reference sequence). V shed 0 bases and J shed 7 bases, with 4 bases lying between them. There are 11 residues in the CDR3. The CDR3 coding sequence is TGTGCCAGCAGCTTAGCCGAGGAGCAGTACTTC. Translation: CASSLAEEQYF.